This T cell receptor (beta chain) stems from a study of blood T cell repertoires in COVID-19. V was clipped by 4 bases and J by 1 base; unmatched bases: 4. The CDR3 totals 14 residues. Germline lookup yields CDR1 SGHNT and CDR2 YYREEE (reference sequence). Authors' analysis steps: From reference gene primer amplification, estimates of nucleated cell counts were derived. Only in-frame clones appear in the TCRdb table, and some are missing; sequencing was by immunoSEQ multiplex PCR. V, J and clone size derive from that table, while D and trimming were established from the DNA sequence. The table lists 70,000 to 95,000 clones, about 77% of them singletons.

The source of this sequence is a human donor in a cohort sampled during active COVID-19. V is TRBV5-4 and J is TRBJ2-5, with 7 bases aligning to TRBD2. The sequenced material came from peripheral blood. CDR3 DNA: TGTGCCAGCAGCCCCCGGGGGGTCCAAGAGACCCAGTACTTC. Translating it yields CASSPRGVQETQYF.